This is a list of T cell receptor beta chains from one sample in a study of T cell responses to AZD1222 COVID-19 vaccine. Libraries were prepared by immunoSEQ multiplex PCR; TCRdb keeps only in-frame clonotypes and omits some of them. The table lists some 150,000 clones, 85% to 95% of them singletons, with around 1.9% in the top ten. Specimen: peripheral blood, collected on day 0 of AZD1222 vaccination. The receptors derive from an adult in good health. Both conserved end residues are part of each CDR3. The order of the fields is CDR3 protein, CDR3 DNA, D gene, J gene, CDR3 length, V gene, clone size. The D gene is left open where the match is weak. Not all rows give a size; the values are once, few, many and, for expanded clones, a class.

CASSLVAVSYNEQFF | TGCGCCAGCAGCTTGGTGGCAGTCTCCTACAATGAGCAGTTCTTC | . | TRBJ2-1 | 15 | TRBV5-1 | .
CASSLAQGTGNTIYF | TGTGCCAGCAGCTTGGCCCAGGGAACTGGAAACACCATATATTTT | . | TRBJ1-3 | 15 | TRBV5-5 | .
CASSSVAGANTGELFF | TGTGCCAGCAGCTCCGTGGCGGGGGCTAACACCGGGGAGCTGTTTTTT | . | TRBJ2-2 | 16 | TRBV11-2 | few
CATSAGRDLYEQYF | TGTGCCACCAGCGCGGGGCGGGATCTATACGAGCAGTACTTC | . | TRBJ2-7 | 14 | TRBV15 | .
CASSQVMGAFGTQYF | TGTGCCAGCAGCCAAGTTATGGGGGCCTTTGGGACCCAGTACTTC | . | TRBJ2-5 | 15 | TRBV14 | .
CASSPGQAMEAFF | TGTGCCAGCAGCCCCGGACAGGCCATGGAAGCTTTCTTT | TRBD1 | TRBJ1-1 | 13 | TRBV7-9 | .
CASSLEGQGGPPQETQYF | TGTGCCAGCAGCTTAGAGGGACAGGGGGGACCTCCACAAGAGACCCAGTACTTC | TRBD1 | TRBJ2-5 | 18 | TRBV7-3 | once
CASSLWTGTTGELFF | TGTGCCAGCAGTTTATGGACAGGGACCACCGGGGAGCTGTTTTTT | TRBD1 | TRBJ2-2 | 15 | TRBV28 | .
CASSYGKEKLFF | TGTGCCAGCAGTTACGGGAAGGAAAAACTGTTTTTT | . | TRBJ1-4 | 12 | TRBV6-6 | .
CASSQLLNQPQHF | TGCGCCAGCAGCCAATTACTCAATCAGCCCCAGCATTTT | . | TRBJ1-5 | 13 | TRBV4-1 | .
CASSYIGTDYGYTF | TGTGCCAGCAGTTACATCGGGACAGACTATGGCTACACCTTC | TRBD1 | TRBJ1-2 | 14 | TRBV6-5 | .
CASRLVQGDSPLHF | TGTGCCAGTAGGCTGGTACAGGGAGATTCACCCCTCCACTTT | . | TRBJ1-6 | 14 | TRBV19 | .
CASSIGQMNTEAFF | TGTGCCAGTAGTATCGGACAGATGAACACTGAAGCTTTCTTT | . | TRBJ1-1 | 14 | TRBV19 | .
CSVATGEAQPQHF | TGCAGCGTCGCAACCGGGGAGGCCCAGCCCCAGCATTTT | . | TRBJ1-5 | 13 | TRBV29-1 | .
CASSPIANRDSGYTF | TGCGCCAGCAGCCCGATAGCGAACAGGGACTCTGGCTACACCTTC | . | TRBJ1-2 | 15 | TRBV5-1 | few
CASSPGQGAREQYF | TGTGCCAGCAGCCCGGGACAGGGGGCGAGGGAGCAGTACTTC | TRBD1 | TRBJ2-7 | 14 | TRBV2 | .
CASSLGSGYDGYTF | TGTGCCAGCAGCTTAGGCTCGGGGTACGATGGCTACACCTTC | . | TRBJ1-2 | 14 | TRBV7-6 | once
CASSQGARGYTF | TGTGCCAGTAGCCAGGGGGCAAGGGGCTACACCTTC | TRBD1 | TRBJ1-2 | 12 | TRBV19 | .
CASRAYNEQFF | TGTGCCAGCAGGGCTTACAATGAGCAGTTCTTC | . | TRBJ2-1 | 11 | TRBV11-3 | .
CASSFTGGQYNEQFF | TGTGCCAGCAGCTTTACGGGGGGCCAATACAATGAGCAGTTCTTC | . | TRBJ2-1 | 15 | TRBV7-2 | .
CASSAEEGSRTIYF | TGTGCCAGCAGCGCCGAGGAGGGCTCGCGCACCATATATTTT | . | TRBJ1-3 | 14 | TRBV7-9 | .
CAWGGRNEQFF | TGTGCCTGGGGGGGTCGGAATGAGCAGTTCTTC | . | TRBJ2-1 | 11 | TRBV30 | .
CATSDATGEQYF | TGTGCCACCAGTGACGCAACGGGGGAGCAGTACTTC | . | TRBJ2-7 | 12 | TRBV24-1 | .
CASRAGGTETQYF | TGTGCCAGCAGAGCAGGGGGTACGGAGACCCAGTACTTC | TRBD1 | TRBJ2-5 | 13 | TRBV27 | .
CASSSHSPQNIQYF | TGTGCCAGCAGCTCGCACAGCCCCCAAAACATTCAGTACTTC | . | TRBJ2-4 | 14 | TRBV11-2 | .
CASSLDRGQSGNTIYF | TGCGCCAGCAGCTTGGACAGGGGGCAATCTGGAAACACCATATATTTT | TRBD1 | TRBJ1-3 | 16 | TRBV5-1 | .
CASTLGAGDVLHF | TGTGCCAGCACGCTCGGGGCAGGGGACGTCCTCCACTTT | . | TRBJ1-6 | 13 | TRBV6-5 | .
CASRHRLAGDREQFF | TGCGCCAGCAGACACCGTCTAGCGGGAGATCGAGAGCAGTTCTTC | TRBD2 | TRBJ2-1 | 15 | TRBV5-1 | .
CASSYGLARLTDTQYF | TGTGCCAGCAGTTACGGACTAGCGAGACTCACAGATACGCAGTATTTT | TRBD2 | TRBJ2-3 | 16 | TRBV11-1 | .
CASSLRETTGELFF | TGTGCCAGCAGCCTCAGGGAAACGACCGGGGAGCTGTTTTTT | . | TRBJ2-2 | 14 | TRBV3-1/TRBV3-2 | once
CASSYSGNTQYF | TGTGCCAGCAGTTACTCGGGAAATACGCAGTATTTT | . | TRBJ2-3 | 12 | TRBV6-5 | .
CASSGANQPQHF | TGTGCCAGCAGCGGGGCGAATCAGCCCCAGCATTTT | . | TRBJ1-5 | 12 | TRBV7-8 | .
CAWRVRGGATEAFF | TGTGCCTGGAGGGTACGGGGTGGGGCTACTGAAGCTTTCTTT | . | TRBJ1-1 | 14 | TRBV30 | few
CASSLRDLQNTEAFF | TGCGCCAGCAGCTTGAGGGACCTTCAGAACACTGAAGCTTTCTTT | . | TRBJ1-1 | 15 | TRBV5-1 | .
CSVEVGVGNQPQHF | TGCAGCGTTGAAGTAGGGGTGGGCAATCAGCCCCAGCATTTT | . | TRBJ1-5 | 14 | TRBV29-1 | .
CASSSGPDQPQHF | TGTGCCAGCAGCTCAGGTCCTGATCAGCCCCAGCATTTT | . | TRBJ1-5 | 13 | TRBV7-2 | .
CASSVALEGWELFF | TGTGCCAGCAGCGTGGCACTCGAAGGTTGGGAGCTGTTTTTT | . | TRBJ2-2 | 14 | TRBV9 | .
CASSRAGGAKNIQYF | TGTGCCAGCAGCCGAGCGGGAGGGGCCAAAAACATTCAGTACTTC | TRBD2 | TRBJ2-4 | 15 | TRBV7-9 | .
CSVKGQGSEKLFF | TGCAGCGTCAAAGGGCAGGGGAGTGAAAAACTGTTTTTT | . | TRBJ1-4 | 13 | TRBV29-1 | .
CASSLRSGGFHEQFF | TGCGCCAGCAGCCTCCGGTCAGGGGGGTTCCATGAGCAGTTCTTC | . | TRBJ2-1 | 15 | TRBV5-1 | .
CASSSTGGLGEQFF | TGTGCCAGCAGCTCGACGGGGGGACTCGGTGAGCAGTTCTTC | TRBD2 | TRBJ2-1 | 14 | TRBV11-2 | .
CSVARADYNEQFF | TGCAGCGTTGCTCGCGCCGATTACAATGAGCAGTTCTTC | . | TRBJ2-1 | 13 | TRBV29-1 | .
CASSPQGSYEQYF | TGCGCCAGCAGCCCTCAGGGCTCCTACGAGCAGTACTTC | . | TRBJ2-7 | 13 | TRBV5-1 | few
CASSPQQGAAGNTIYF | TGTGCCAGCAGCCCGCAACAGGGGGCCGCTGGAAACACCATATATTTT | TRBD1 | TRBJ1-3 | 16 | TRBV7-2 | .
CASTRDSTSSYEQYF | TGTGCCAGTACCCGGGACAGTACAAGCTCCTACGAGCAGTACTTC | TRBD1 | TRBJ2-7 | 15 | TRBV19 | .
CASSLHETEAFF | TGTGCCAGCAGCTTACACGAAACTGAAGCTTTCTTT | . | TRBJ1-1 | 12 | TRBV11-2 | .
CASSFLAGTEAFF | TGCGCCAGCAGCTTTTTAGCCGGCACTGAAGCTTTCTTT | . | TRBJ1-1 | 13 | TRBV5-1 | .
CASSFRNEQYF | TGCGCCAGCAGCTTTCGGAACGAGCAGTACTTC | . | TRBJ2-7 | 11 | TRBV5-1 | .
CASRYRDNGYTF | TGTGCCAGCAGGTACCGGGACAATGGCTACACCTTC | . | TRBJ1-2 | 12 | TRBV6-5 | .
CASSSPGQGLTGELFF | TGTGCCAGCAGTTCTCCGGGACAGGGGTTGACCGGGGAGCTGTTTTTT | TRBD1 | TRBJ2-2 | 16 | TRBV27 | .